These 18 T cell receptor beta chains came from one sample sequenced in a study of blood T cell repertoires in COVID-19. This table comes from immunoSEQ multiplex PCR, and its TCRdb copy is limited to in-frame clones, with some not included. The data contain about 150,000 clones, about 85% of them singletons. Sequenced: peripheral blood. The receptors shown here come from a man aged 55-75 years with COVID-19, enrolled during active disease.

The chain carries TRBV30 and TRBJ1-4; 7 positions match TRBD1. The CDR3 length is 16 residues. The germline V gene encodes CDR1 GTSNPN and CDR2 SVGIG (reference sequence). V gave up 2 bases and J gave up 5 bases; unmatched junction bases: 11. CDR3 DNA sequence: TGTGCCTGGAGTCTAGCCGCAGGGGGTTACAATGAAAAACTGTTTTTT. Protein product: CAWSLAAGGYNEKLFF.

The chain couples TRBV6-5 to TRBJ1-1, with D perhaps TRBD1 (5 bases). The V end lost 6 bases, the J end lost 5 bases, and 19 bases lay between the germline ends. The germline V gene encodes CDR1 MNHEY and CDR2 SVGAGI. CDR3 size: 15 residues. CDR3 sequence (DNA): TGTGCCAGCAGCCGTCGGTGGCAGGGATATACTGAAGCTTTCTTT. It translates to CASSRRWQGYTEAFF.

Here the CDR3 reads CASSTRERNSNQPQHF. The CDR3 DNA reads as TGTGCCAGCTCAACCCGGGAGCGGAATAGCAATCAGCCCCAGCATTTT. This rearrangement joins TRBV18 to TRBJ1-5; D call uncertain. From germline, CDR1 is KGHSH and CDR2 LQKENI. The CDR3 runs 16 residues. V dropped 5 bases and J dropped 0 bases, with 14 bases sitting between them.

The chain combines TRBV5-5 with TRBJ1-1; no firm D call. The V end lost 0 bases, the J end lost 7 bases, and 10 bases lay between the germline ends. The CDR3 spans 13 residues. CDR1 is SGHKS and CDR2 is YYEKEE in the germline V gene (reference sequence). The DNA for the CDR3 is TGTGCCAGCAGCTTGGGTGTCGTTAGTGAAGCTTTCTTT. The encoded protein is CASSLGVVSEAFF.

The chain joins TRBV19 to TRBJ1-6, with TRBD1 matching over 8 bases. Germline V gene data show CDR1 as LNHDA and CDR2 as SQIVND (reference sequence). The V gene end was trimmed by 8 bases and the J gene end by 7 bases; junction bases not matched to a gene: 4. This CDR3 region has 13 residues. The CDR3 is CASSQGENSPLHF. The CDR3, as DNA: TGTGCCAGTTCACAGGGGGAAAATTCACCCCTCCACTTT.

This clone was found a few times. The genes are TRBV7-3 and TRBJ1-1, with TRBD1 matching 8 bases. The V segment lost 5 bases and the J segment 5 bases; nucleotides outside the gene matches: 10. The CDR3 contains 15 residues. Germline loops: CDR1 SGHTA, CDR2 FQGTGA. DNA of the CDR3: TGTGCCAGCAGCCTCGCCACAGGGGGTGGGACTGAAGCTTTCTTT. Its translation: CASSLATGGGTEAFF.

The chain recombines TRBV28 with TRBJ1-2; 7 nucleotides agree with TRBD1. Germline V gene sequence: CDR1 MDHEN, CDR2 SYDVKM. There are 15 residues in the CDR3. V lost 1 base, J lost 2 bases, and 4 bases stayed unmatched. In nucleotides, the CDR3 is TGTGCCAGCAGTTTATCGGGCAGGGGGAACTATGGCTACACCTTC. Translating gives CASSLSGRGNYGYTF.

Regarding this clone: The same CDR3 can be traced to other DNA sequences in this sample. This CDR3 reads CASSPRDRDYEQYF. CDR3 bases: TGTGCCAGCAGCCCACGGGACAGGGACTACGAGCAGTACTTC. This sequence joins TRBV4-2 and TRBJ2-7; TRBD1 agrees at 9 bases. The CDR3 is 14 residues long. CDR1 and CDR2 (germline): LGHNA, YNFKEQ. The V gene end was trimmed by 4 bases and the J gene end by 3 bases; junction bases not matched to a gene: 4.

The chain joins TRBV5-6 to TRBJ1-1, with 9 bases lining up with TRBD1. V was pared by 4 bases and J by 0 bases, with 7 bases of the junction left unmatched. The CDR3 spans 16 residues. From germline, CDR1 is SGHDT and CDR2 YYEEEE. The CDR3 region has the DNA TGTGCCAGCAGCCGATACAGGGGGCTCTTGAACACTGAAGCTTTCTTT. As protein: CASSRYRGLLNTEAFF.

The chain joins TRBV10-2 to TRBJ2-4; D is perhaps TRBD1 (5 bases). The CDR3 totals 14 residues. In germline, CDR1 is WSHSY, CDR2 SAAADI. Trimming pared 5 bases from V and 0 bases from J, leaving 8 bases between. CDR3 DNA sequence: TGCGCCAGCAGTTCAGGGCTAGCCAAAAACATTCAGTACTTC. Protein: CASSSGLAKNIQYF.

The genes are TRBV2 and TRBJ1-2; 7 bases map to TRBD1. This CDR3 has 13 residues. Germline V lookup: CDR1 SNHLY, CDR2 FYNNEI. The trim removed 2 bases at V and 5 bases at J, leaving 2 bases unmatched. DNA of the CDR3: TGTGCCAGCAGTGAAACAGGGGTTTATGGCTACACCTTC. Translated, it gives CASSETGVYGYTF.

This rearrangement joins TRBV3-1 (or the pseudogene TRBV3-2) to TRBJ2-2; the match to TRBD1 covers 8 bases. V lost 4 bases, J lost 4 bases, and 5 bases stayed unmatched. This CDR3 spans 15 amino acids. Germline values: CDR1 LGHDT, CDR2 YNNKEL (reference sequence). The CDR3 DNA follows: TGTGCCAGCAGCCTAGGGGACAGGAGCACCGGGGAGCTGTTTTTT. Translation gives CASSLGDRSTGELFF.

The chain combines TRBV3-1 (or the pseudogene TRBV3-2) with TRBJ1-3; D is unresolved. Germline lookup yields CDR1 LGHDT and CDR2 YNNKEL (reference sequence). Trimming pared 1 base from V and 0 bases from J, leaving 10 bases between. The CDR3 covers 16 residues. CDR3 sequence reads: CASSQALTYSGNTIYF. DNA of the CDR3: TGTGCCAGCAGCCAAGCCTTAACTTACTCTGGAAACACCATATATTTT.

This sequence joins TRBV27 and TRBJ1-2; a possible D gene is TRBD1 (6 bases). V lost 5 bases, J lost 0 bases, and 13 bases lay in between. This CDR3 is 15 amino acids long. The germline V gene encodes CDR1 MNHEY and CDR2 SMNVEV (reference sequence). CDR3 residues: CASSPGGKSNYGYTF. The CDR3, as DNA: TGTGCCAGCAGTCCTGGGGGCAAATCTAACTATGGCTACACCTTC.

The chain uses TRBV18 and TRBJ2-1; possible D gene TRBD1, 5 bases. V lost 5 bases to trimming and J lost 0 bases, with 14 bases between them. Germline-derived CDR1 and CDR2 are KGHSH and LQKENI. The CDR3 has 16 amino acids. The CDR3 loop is CASSTRQRSSYNEQFF. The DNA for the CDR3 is TGTGCCAGCTCAACCCGACAGAGGAGCTCCTACAATGAGCAGTTCTTC.

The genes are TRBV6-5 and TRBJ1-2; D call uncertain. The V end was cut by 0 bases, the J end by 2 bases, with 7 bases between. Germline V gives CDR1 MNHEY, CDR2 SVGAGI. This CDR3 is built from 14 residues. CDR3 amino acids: CASSYSRMNYGYTF. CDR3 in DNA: TGTGCCAGCAGTTACTCGAGAATGAACTATGGCTACACCTTC.

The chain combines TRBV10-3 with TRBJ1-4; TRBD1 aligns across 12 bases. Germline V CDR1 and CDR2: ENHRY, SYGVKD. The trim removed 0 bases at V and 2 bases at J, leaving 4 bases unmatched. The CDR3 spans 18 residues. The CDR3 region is CAISESLGQGATNEKLFF. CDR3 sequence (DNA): TGTGCCATCAGTGAGTCTTTGGGACAGGGGGCTACTAATGAAAAACTGTTTTTT.

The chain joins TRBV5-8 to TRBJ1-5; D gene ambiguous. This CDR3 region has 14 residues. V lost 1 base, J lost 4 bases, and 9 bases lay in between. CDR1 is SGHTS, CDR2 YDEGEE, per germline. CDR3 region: CASSLKPVNQPQHF. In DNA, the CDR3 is TGTGCCAGCAGCTTGAAGCCCGTGAATCAGCCCCAGCATTTT. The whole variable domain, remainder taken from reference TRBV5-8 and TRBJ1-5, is EAGVTQSPTHLIKTRGQQATLRCSPISGHTSVYWYQQALGLGLQFLLWYDEGEERNRGNFPPRFSGRQFPNYSSELNVNALELEDSALYLCASSLKPVNQPQHFGDGTRLSIL.